One sample yielded the 10 T cell receptor beta chains listed below, sequenced in a study of technical replicates of blood from a few donors. Measured with immunoSEQ multiplex PCR; TCRdb has only the in-frame clones, and not every one. Seen here are tens of thousands of clones, 80% to 95% observed once, and the top ten hold approximately 0.34%. Source material: T cells isolated from PBMCs. The origin of the receptors is a human donor in good health.

The chain joins TRBV11-2 to TRBJ1-5; perhaps TRBD1 as D (5 bases). V shed 5 bases and J shed 4 bases, with 15 bases lying between them. The CDR3 is 15 amino acids. Looked up from germline, CDR1 is SGHAT and CDR2 is FQNNGV. CDR3 DNA: TGTGCCAGCAGCACAGACAGCCTTATTAATCAGCCCCAGCATTTT. This codes for CASSTDSLINQPQHF. The whole variable domain, remainder taken from reference TRBV11-2 and TRBJ1-5, is EAGVAQSPRYKIIEKRQSVAFWCNPISGHATLYWYQQILGQGPKLLIQFQNNGVVDDSQLPKDRFSAERLKGVDSTLKIQPAKLEDSAVYLCASSTDSLINQPQHFGDGTRLSIL.

V is TRBV6-6 and J is TRBJ1-5; TRBD1 matches 8 bases. The trim removed 6 bases at V and 7 bases at J, leaving 5 bases unmatched. The germline gives CDR1 MNHNY, CDR2 SVGAGI (reference sequence). CDR3 length: 13 amino acids. CDR3: CASRQGAGQPQHF. CDR3 nucleotide sequence: TGTGCCAGCAGGCAGGGGGCAGGACAGCCCCAGCATTTT.

J is TRBJ2-1 and V is TRBV10-3; 8 nucleotides match TRBD2. Germline CDR1 and CDR2: ENHRY and SYGVKD. This CDR3 is built from 16 residues. The V segment lost 0 bases and the J segment 1 base; nucleotides outside the gene matches: 2. CDR3 coding DNA: TGTGCCATCAGTGAGTCAGCGGGAGCGTCCTACAATGAGCAGTTCTTC. Protein product: CAISESAGASYNEQFF.

The V and J genes are TRBV28 and TRBJ1-5; D call uncertain. Germline-derived CDR1 and CDR2 are MDHEN and SYDVKM. The V end lost 10 bases, the J end lost 5 bases, and 21 bases lay between the germline ends. CDR3 size: 15 residues. The CDR3 loop is CATQPPTRKDQPQHF. CDR3 sequence (DNA): TGTGCCACCCAACCCCCGACACGCAAGGATCAGCCCCAGCATTTT.

J is TRBJ1-1 and V is TRBV2; 7 bases map to TRBD1. Germline V lookup: CDR1 SNHLY, CDR2 FYNNEI. J lost 4 bases, V lost 7 bases, and 9 bases had no gene match. CDR3 length: 14 amino acids. The CDR3 DNA reads TGTGCCAGCATTATTAGGGGGCTAGGCACTGAAGCTTTCTTT. It encodes CASIIRGLGTEAFF.

This clone was counted once. CDR3 sequence: CASSYWVKGAEAFF. CDR3 in DNA: TGTGCCAGCAGTTATTGGGTAAAGGGGGCCGAAGCTTTCTTT. The V call is TRBV6-5, the J call TRBJ1-1, with 7 nucleotides matching TRBD1. Germline CDR1 reads MNHEY; CDR2 reads SVGAGI. V was clipped by 3 bases and J by 8 bases; unmatched bases: 9. The CDR3 is 14 residues long.

This sequence joins TRBV6-1 and TRBJ2-7; 11 bases match TRBD2. V lost 7 bases, J lost 5 bases, and 10 bases stayed unmatched. Per the germline V gene, CDR1 is MNHNS and CDR2 is SASEGT. The CDR3 is 15 residues long. CDR3 amino acids: CASTLAGVSIHEQYF. CDR3 nucleotide sequence: TGTGCCAGCACACTAGCGGGAGTAAGCATCCACGAGCAGTACTTC.

The chain is built from TRBV14 and TRBJ1-1; the match to TRBD1 covers 7 bases. J gave up 1 base and V 0 bases, and 5 bases lay outside the gene matches. The V gene's germline CDR1 is SGHDN and CDR2 FVKESK. The CDR3 length is 16 residues. The CDR3 DNA reads as TGTGCCAGCAGCCAAGATTGGGGACAGACGAACACTGAAGCTTTCTTT. It yields the protein CASSQDWGQTNTEAFF.

CDR3 region: CASIRTRQNTGELFF. The CDR3 DNA reads TGTGCCAGCATCAGGACTAGACAGAACACCGGGGAGCTGTTTTTT. The chain recombines TRBV7-8 with TRBJ2-2; TRBD2 matches at 7 bases. V gave up 7 bases and J gave up 1 base; unmatched junction bases: 6. CDR1 is SGHVS, CDR2 FQNEAQ, per germline. This CDR3 is 15 amino acids long.

The genes are TRBV7-2 and TRBJ1-5; no clear D. Trimming took off 6 bases at V and 1 base at J, with 7 bases between the two ends. Germline V gene data show CDR1 as SGHTA and CDR2 as FQGNSA. The CDR3 is 13 residues long. As DNA, the CDR3 is TGTGCCAGCAGTCTAGACAGCAATCAGCCCCAGCATTTT. Translated: CASSLDSNQPQHF.